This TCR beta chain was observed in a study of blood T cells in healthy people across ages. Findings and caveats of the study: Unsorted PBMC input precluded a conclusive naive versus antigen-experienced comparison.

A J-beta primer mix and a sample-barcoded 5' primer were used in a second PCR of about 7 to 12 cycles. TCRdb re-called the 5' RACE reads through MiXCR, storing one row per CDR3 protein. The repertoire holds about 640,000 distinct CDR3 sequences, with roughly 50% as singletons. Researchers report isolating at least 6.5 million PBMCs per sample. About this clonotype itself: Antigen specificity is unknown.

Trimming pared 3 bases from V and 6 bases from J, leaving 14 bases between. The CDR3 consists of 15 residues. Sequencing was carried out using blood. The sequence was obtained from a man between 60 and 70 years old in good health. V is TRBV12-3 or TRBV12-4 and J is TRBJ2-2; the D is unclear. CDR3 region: CASSFSSGLSGELFF. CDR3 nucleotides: TGTGCCAGCAGTTTCTCTTCCGGGCTTTCCGGGGAGCTGTTTTTT.